The 18 T cell receptor beta chains given below trace back to one sample, sequenced in a study of blood T cell repertoires in COVID-19. TCRdb's table, derived via immunoSEQ multiplex PCR, lists solely in-frame clones and lacks some. The sample records approximately 120,000 clones, more than 70% being singletons. Sequences were obtained from peripheral blood. Receptors originate from a woman of 80 years or more with COVID-19, enrolled during active disease.

The chain is built from TRBV9 and TRBJ2-3; no firm D call. The germline V gene has CDR1 SGDLS and CDR2 YYNGEE. V lost 1 base and J lost 6, with 9 bases in between. CDR3 length: 13 residues. CDR3 DNA sequence: TGTGCCAGCAGCGTACACCCCGCGGATACGCAGTATTTT. Translation gives CASSVHPADTQYF. Variable domain in full (rest from reference TRBV9 and TRBJ2-3): DSGVTQTPKHLITATGQRVTLRCSPRSGDLSVYWYQQSLDQGLQFLIQYYNGEERAKGNILERFSAQQFPDLHSELNLSSLELGDSALYFCASSVHPADTQYFGPGTRLTVL.

This chain joins TRBV7-2 and TRBJ2-7; perhaps TRBD2 as D (6 bases). Germline loops: CDR1 SGHTA, CDR2 FQGNSA. The CDR3 totals 12 residues. The V gene lost 5 bases and the J gene lost 4 bases, with 9 bases spanning the gap. CDR3 protein: CASSAGTYEQYF. DNA of the CDR3: TGTGCCAGCAGCGCGGGGACTTACGAGCAGTACTTC.

The V and J genes are TRBV24-1 and TRBJ2-1, with D maybe TRBD1 (5 bases). The V end was cut by 7 bases, the J end by 5 bases, with 17 bases between. CDR3 size: 15 residues. Germline lookup yields CDR1 KGHDR and CDR2 SFDVKD. The CDR3 spells CATRGPLAEHNEQFF. CDR3 in DNA: TGTGCCACCAGGGGGCCCCTGGCGGAACACAATGAGCAGTTCTTC.

The V gene is TRBV28, the J gene TRBJ1-5; 7 bases line up with TRBD1. The junction had 6 bases not matched to a gene; V was cut back by 6 bases and J by 1 base. The CDR3 consists of 15 residues. Germline CDR1 and CDR2: MDHEN and SYDVKM. The CDR3 nucleotides are TGTGCCAGCAGATATACAGGGGTCAGCAATCAGCCCCAGCATTTT. Encoded protein: CASRYTGVSNQPQHF.

This clone was recorded a few times. The J gene is TRBJ1-2, the V gene TRBV10-1; 7 positions match TRBD1. V shed 8 bases, J shed 4 bases, and the junction held 7 bases outside the gene matches. The CDR3 consists of 13 residues. Germline CDR1 reads WNHNN; CDR2 reads SYGVQD (reference sequence). The CDR3 nucleotides are TGCGCCAGCCCGGAGGGGGCCCTCTATGGCTACACCTTC. Residues: CASPEGALYGYTF.

The J gene is TRBJ2-7, the V gene TRBV28; D gene unclear. Germline CDR1 MDHEN, CDR2 SYDVKM. The CDR3 loop spans 14 amino acids. Between the trimmed V and J ends, which lost 5 bases and 0 bases, there was a span of 11 bases. In DNA, the CDR3 is TGTGCCAGCAGTCACCGCGCCGGCTCCTACGAGCAGTACTTC. This sequence encodes CASSHRAGSYEQYF.

This clone was detected a few times. The chain couples TRBV4-3 to TRBJ2-3; 7 positions agree with TRBD2. Germline V gene lookup returns CDR1 LGHNA and CDR2 YSLEER. V trimming: 0 bases; J trimming: 0 bases; junction bases outside the gene matches: 6. CDR3 size: 17 residues. CDR3 sequence: CASSQDPQAGSTDTQYF. For the CDR3, the DNA is TGCGCCAGCAGCCAAGATCCCCAAGCGGGGAGCACAGATACGCAGTATTTT.

This chain joins TRBV7-8 and TRBJ1-2; a possible D gene is TRBD1 (6 bases). Germline loops: CDR1 SGHVS, CDR2 FQNEAQ. The CDR3 is made up of 15 amino acids. Trimming cost V 8 bases and J 4 bases, with 20 bases left between them. CDR3 protein: CASGKRKGEGYGYTF. The CDR3 nucleotides are TGTGCCAGCGGAAAAAGAAAGGGGGAAGGCTATGGCTACACCTTC.

The chain is built from TRBV9 and TRBJ1-2; perhaps TRBD1 as D (6 bases). This CDR3 contains 15 residues. The germline gives CDR1 SGDLS, CDR2 YYNGEE. Trimming took off 3 bases at V and 2 bases at J, with 14 bases between the two ends. In DNA, the CDR3 is TGTGCCAGCAGCGCTGTCGCGGACAGCAACTATGGCTACACCTTC. Translation gives CASSAVADSNYGYTF.

CDR3 nucleotides: TGTGCCAGCAGCCTGGAGGGACAGGCAGCTAACTATGGCTACACCTTC. This codes for CASSLEGQAANYGYTF. The chain uses TRBV5-5 and TRBJ1-2; 8 positions match TRBD1. V lost 4 bases, J lost 0 bases, and 8 bases stayed unmatched. From germline, CDR1 is SGHKS and CDR2 YYEKEE (reference sequence). The CDR3 totals 16 residues.

This clone was detected once. The chain joins TRBV9 to TRBJ1-1, with TRBD1 matching 7 bases. The CDR3 runs 13 residues. CDR1 and CDR2 from the germline V gene are SGDLS and YYNGEE. Trimming at V came to 4 bases and at J to 5 bases, leaving 5 bases not matched to a gene. CDR3 loop: CASSYQTGTEAFF. Here the CDR3 DNA reads TGTGCCAGCAGCTACCAGACAGGGACTGAAGCTTTCTTT.

The chain uses TRBV5-6 and TRBJ1-1; perhaps TRBD1 as D (5 bases). The CDR3 loop spans 12 amino acids. CDR1 and CDR2 (germline): SGHDT, YYEEEE. Trimming stripped 3 bases from V and 5 bases from J, with 8 bases between. The CDR3 is CASSWGATEAFF. The CDR3 DNA reads TGTGCCAGCAGCTGGGGCGCGACTGAAGCTTTCTTT. Using reference TRBV5-6 and TRBJ1-1 for the parts outside the CDR3, the full variable domain is DAGVTQSPTHLIKTRGQQVTLRCSPKSGHDTVSWYQQALGQGPQFIFQYYEEEERQRGNFPDRFSGHQFPNYSSELNVNALLLGDSALYLCASSWGATEAFFGQGTRLTVV.

This clone has a handful of counts. The chain joins TRBV7-3 to TRBJ2-3, with TRBD2 as a possible D gene (5 bases). This CDR3 spans 13 amino acids. V lost 5 bases to trimming and J lost 6 bases, with 12 bases between them. The germline CDR1 and CDR2 sequences are SGHTA and FQGTGA. CDR3 nucleotide sequence: TGTGCCAGCAGCCTCGGACGGGATGATACGCAGTATTTT. Translated, it gives CASSLGRDDTQYF. The full variable domain, completed using reference TRBV7-3 and TRBJ2-3, is GAGVSQTPSNKVTEKGKYVELRCDPISGHTALYWYRQSLGQGPEFLIYFQGTGAADDSGLPNDRFFAVRPEGSVSTLKIQRTERGDSAVYLCASSLGRDDTQYFGPGTRLTVL.

The genes are TRBV7-2 and TRBJ2-5, with D possibly TRBD1 on 5 matching bases. Germline assignment: CDR1 SGHTA and CDR2 FQGNSA. The CDR3 spans 15 residues. V was clipped by 0 bases and J by 0 bases, with 8 bases between them. Written as DNA, the CDR3 is TGTGCCAGCAGCTTAGCCAACAGGAACCAAGAGACCCAGTACTTC. It encodes CASSLANRNQETQYF.

This chain connects TRBV5-1 to TRBJ2-1, with 10 bases fitting TRBD1. V shed 6 bases and J 7 bases; nucleotides not matched to a gene: 10. The CDR3 loop spans 15 amino acids. The germline CDR1 and CDR2 sequences are SGHRS and YFSETQ. Here the CDR3 reads CASTLSGTGVNEQFF. The CDR3 nucleotides read TGCGCCAGCACACTATCCGGGACAGGGGTTAATGAGCAGTTCTTC.

The J gene is TRBJ2-3, the V gene TRBV6-5; D not resolved. Trimming cost V 0 bases and J 3 bases, with 4 bases left between them. In germline, CDR1 is MNHEY, CDR2 SVGAGI. This CDR3 region has 13 residues. The CDR3 coding sequence is TGTGCCAGCAGTTACTCCGGGACAGATACGCAGTATTTT. Its translation: CASSYSGTDTQYF.

The rearrangement uses TRBV6-2 or TRBV6-3 and TRBJ2-3; possibly TRBD1 for D (5 bases). From germline, CDR1 is MNHEY and CDR2 SVGEGT. The CDR3 length is 17 residues. V gave up 2 bases and J gave up 2 bases, with 17 bases separating them. The CDR3 region is CASSYTISTATTDTQYF. The CDR3, as DNA: TGTGCCAGCAGTTACACCATATCGACAGCAACCACAGATACGCAGTATTTT.

The chain combines TRBV28 with TRBJ2-7; TRBD1 matches 9 bases. The CDR3 runs to 14 residues. V was pared by 5 bases and J by 1 base, with 3 bases of the junction left unmatched. Germline CDR1 MDHEN, CDR2 SYDVKM. The CDR3 DNA reads TGTGCCAGCAGTCGGACAGGGGCTTCCTACGAGCAGTACTTC. It encodes CASSRTGASYEQYF.